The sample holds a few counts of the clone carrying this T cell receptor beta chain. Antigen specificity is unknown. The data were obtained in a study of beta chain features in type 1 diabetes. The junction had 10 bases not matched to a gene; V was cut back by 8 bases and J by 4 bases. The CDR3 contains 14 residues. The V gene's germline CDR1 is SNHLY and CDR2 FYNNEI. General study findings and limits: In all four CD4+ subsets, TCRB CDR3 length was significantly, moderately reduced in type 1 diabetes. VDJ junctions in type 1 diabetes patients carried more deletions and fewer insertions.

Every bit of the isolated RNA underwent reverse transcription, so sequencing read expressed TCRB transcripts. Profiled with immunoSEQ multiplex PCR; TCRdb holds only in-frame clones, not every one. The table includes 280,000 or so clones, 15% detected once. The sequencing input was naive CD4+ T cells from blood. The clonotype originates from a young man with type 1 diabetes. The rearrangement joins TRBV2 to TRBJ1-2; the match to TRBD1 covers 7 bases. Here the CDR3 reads CASRWDSNLYGYTF. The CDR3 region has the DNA TGTGCCAGCCGATGGGACAGCAACCTCTATGGCTACACCTTC.